Detailed here is one TCR beta chain. The age range of participants was 18 to 89 years, with residence in under 30 US areas. Cohorts were based on clinical histories the participants reported. From germline, CDR1 is SGHRS and CDR2 YFSETQ. This CDR3 has 16 amino acids. V was pared by 4 bases and J by 0 bases, with 13 bases between. The data derive from a study of blood T cell repertoires in COVID-19. Some clones are missing from TCRdb's copy, which holds only in-frame ones; the method was immunoSEQ multiplex PCR. The sample carries about 400,000 clones, about 83% recorded once. The clonotype was recovered from a woman aged 50 to 65 who had recovered from COVID-19. The specimen was PBMCs or T cells enriched from blood (not recorded which). V and J are TRBV5-1 and TRBJ2-2; D uncertain. CDR3 sequence reads: CASSPDTAANTGELFF. CDR3 nucleotide sequence: TGCGCCAGCAGCCCCGACACAGCCGCGAACACCGGGGAGCTGTTTTTT.